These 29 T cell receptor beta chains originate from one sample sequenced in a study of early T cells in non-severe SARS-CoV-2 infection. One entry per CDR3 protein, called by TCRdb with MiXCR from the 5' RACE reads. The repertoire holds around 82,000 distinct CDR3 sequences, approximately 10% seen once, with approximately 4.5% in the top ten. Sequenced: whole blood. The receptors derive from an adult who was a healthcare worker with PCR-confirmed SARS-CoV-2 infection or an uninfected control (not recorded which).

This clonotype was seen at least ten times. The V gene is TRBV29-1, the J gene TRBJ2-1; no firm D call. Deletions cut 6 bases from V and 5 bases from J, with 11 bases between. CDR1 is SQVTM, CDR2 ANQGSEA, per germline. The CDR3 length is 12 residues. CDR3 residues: CSVRQGNNEQFF. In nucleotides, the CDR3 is TGCAGCGTCCGACAAGGGAACAATGAGCAGTTCTTC.

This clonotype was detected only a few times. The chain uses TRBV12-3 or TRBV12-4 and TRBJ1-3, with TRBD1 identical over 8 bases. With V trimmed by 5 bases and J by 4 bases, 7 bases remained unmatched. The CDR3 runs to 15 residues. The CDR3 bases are TGTGCCAGCAGTCTCCGGACAGGGACGGGAAACACCATATATTTT. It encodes CASSLRTGTGNTIYF.

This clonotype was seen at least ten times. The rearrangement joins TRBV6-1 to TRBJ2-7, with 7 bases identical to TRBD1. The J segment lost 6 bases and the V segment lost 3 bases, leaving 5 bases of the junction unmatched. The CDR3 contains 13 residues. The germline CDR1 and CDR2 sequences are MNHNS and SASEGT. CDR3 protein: CASSDRTGGEQYF. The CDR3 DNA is TGTGCCAGCAGTGATCGGACAGGCGGCGAGCAGTACTTC.

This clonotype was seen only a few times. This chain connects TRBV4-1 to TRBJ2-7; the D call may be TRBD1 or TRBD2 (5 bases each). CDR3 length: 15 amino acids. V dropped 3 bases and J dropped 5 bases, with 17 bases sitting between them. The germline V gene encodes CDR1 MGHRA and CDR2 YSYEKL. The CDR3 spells CASSQTGTSKDEQYF. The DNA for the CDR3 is TGCGCCAGCAGCCAGACCGGGACCTCCAAGGACGAGCAGTACTTC.

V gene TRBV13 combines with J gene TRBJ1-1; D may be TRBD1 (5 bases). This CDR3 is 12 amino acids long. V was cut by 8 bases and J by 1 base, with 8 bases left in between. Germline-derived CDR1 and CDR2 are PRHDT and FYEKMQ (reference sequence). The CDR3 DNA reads TGTGCCAGCGGACAAGCGAACACTGAAGCTTTCTTT. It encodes CASGQANTEAFF.

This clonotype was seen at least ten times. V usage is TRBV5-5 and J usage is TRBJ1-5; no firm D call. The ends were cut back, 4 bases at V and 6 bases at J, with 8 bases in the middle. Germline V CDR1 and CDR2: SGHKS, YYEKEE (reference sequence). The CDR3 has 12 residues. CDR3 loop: CASSPEGQPQHF. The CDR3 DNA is TGTGCCAGCAGCCCGGAAGGTCAGCCCCAGCATTTT.

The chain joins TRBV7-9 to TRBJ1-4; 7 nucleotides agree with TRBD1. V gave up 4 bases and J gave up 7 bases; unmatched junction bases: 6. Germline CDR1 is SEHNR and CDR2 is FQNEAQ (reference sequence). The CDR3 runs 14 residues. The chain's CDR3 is CASSYRDSAEKLFF. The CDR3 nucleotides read TGTGCCAGCAGCTACCGGGACAGTGCTGAAAAACTGTTTTTT.

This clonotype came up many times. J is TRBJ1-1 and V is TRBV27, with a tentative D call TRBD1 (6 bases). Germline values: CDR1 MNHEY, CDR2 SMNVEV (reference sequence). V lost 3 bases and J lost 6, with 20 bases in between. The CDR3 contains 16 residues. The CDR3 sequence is CASSLQMGHGTAEAFF. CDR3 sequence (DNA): TGTGCCAGCAGTTTGCAGATGGGACACGGGACTGCTGAAGCTTTCTTT.

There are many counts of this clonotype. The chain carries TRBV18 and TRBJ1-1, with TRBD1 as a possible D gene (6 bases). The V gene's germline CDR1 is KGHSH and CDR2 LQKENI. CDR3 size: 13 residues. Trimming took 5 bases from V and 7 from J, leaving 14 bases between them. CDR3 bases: TGTGCCAGCTCAGGACAGAGGTTCGTTGAAGCTTTCTTT. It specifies CASSGQRFVEAFF.

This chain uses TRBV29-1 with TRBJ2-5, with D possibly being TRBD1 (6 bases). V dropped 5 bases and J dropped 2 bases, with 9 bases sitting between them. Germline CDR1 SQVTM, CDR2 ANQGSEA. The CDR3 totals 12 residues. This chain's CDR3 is CSVPRGQETQYF. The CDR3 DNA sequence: TGCAGCGTTCCGAGGGGGCAAGAGACCCAGTACTTC.

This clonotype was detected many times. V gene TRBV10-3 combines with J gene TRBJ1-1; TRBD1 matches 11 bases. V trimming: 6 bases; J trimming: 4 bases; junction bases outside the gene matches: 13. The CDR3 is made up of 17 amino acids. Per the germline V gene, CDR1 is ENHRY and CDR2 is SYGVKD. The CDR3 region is CAISRTGTGGRGTEAFF. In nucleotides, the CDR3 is TGTGCCATCAGCCGAACCGGGACAGGGGGACGAGGCACTGAAGCTTTCTTT.

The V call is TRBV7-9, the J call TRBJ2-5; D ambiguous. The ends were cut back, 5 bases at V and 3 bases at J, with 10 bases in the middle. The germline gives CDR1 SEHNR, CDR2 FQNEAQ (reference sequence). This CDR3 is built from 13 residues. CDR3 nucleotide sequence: TGTGCCAGCAGCCGTGACGTAAAAGAGACCCAGTACTTC. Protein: CASSRDVKETQYF.

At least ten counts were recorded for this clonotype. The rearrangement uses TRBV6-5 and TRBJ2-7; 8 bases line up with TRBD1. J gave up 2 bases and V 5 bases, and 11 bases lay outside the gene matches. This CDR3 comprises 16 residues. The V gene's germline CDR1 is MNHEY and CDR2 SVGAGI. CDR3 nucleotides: TGTGCCAGCAGTACCCCCCGGACAGGGAAAACCTACGAGCAGTACTTC. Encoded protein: CASSTPRTGKTYEQYF.

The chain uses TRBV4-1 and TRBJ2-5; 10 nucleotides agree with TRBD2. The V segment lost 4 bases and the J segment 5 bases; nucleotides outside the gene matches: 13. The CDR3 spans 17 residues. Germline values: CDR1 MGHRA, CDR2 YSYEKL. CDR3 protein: CASSLYGSSGGGETQYF. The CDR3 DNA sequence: TGCGCCAGCAGCCTCTACGGCTCTAGCGGGGGCGGCGAGACCCAGTACTTC.

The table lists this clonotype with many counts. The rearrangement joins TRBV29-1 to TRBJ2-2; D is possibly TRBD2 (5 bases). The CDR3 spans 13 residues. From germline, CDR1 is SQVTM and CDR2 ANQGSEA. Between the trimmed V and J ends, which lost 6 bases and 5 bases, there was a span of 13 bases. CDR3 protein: CSVARTPTGELFF. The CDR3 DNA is TGCAGCGTCGCACGGACTCCAACCGGGGAGCTGTTTTTT.

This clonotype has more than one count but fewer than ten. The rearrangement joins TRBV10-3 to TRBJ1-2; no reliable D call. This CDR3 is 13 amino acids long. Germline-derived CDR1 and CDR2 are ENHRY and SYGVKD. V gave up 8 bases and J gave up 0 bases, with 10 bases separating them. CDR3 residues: CAIHPEPNYGYTF. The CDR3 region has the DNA TGTGCCATCCATCCAGAGCCTAACTATGGCTACACCTTC.

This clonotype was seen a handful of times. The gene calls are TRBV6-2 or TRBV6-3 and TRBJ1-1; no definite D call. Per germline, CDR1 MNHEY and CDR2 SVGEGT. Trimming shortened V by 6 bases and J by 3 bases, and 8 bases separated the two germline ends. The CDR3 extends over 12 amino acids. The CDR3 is CASRRTDTEAFF. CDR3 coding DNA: TGTGCCAGCAGACGGACGGACACTGAAGCTTTCTTT.

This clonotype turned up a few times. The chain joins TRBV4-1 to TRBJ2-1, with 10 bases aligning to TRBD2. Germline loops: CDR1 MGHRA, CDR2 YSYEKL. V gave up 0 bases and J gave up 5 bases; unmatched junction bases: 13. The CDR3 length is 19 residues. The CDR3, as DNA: TGCGCCAGCAGCCAAGATACGGCGTTCGGACTAGCGGACGACAATGAGCAGTTCTTC. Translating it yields CASSQDTAFGLADDNEQFF.

CDR3 loop: CASSPSWQSTDTQYF. CDR3 coding DNA: TGTGCCAGCTCACCGAGTTGGCAGAGCACAGATACGCAGTATTTT. The chain carries TRBV18 and TRBJ2-3; D uncertain. Trimming cost V 3 bases and J 0 bases, with 10 bases left between them. Germline V gene data show CDR1 as KGHSH and CDR2 as LQKENI. The CDR3 loop spans 15 amino acids.

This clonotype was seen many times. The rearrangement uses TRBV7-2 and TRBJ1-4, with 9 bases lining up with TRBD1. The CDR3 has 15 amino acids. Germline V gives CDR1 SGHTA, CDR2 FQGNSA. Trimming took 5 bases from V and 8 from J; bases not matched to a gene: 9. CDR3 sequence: CASSPRQGVGEKLFF. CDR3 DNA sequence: TGTGCCAGCAGCCCCCGACAGGGGGTGGGGGAAAAACTGTTTTTT. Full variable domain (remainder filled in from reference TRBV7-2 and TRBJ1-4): GAGVSQSPSNKVTEKGKDVELRCDPISGHTALYWYRQSLGQGLEFLIYFQGNSAPDKSGLPSDRFSAERTGGSVSTLTIQRTQQEDSAVYLCASSPRQGVGEKLFFGSGTQLSVL.

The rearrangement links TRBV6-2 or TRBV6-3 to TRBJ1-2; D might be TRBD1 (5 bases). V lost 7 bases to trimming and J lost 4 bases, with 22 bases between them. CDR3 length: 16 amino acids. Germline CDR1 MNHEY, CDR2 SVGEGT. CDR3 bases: TGTGCCAGCACCCCCCCCCCCGCGACAGCCCTCTATGGCTACACCTTC. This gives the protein CASTPPPATALYGYTF.

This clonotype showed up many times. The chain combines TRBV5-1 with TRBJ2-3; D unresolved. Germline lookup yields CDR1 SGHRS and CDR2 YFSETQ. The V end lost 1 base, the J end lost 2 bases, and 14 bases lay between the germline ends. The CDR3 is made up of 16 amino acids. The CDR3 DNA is TGCGCCAGCAGCTTGTCGGGTCCAGCTTTCACAGATACGCAGTATTTT. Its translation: CASSLSGPAFTDTQYF.

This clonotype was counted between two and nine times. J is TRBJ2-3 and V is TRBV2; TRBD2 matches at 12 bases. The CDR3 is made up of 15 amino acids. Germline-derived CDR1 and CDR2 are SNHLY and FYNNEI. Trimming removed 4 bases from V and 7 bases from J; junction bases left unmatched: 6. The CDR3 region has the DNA TGTGCCAGCAGTGGGAAGACTAGCGGGGGCTATACGCAGTATTTT. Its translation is CASSGKTSGGYTQYF. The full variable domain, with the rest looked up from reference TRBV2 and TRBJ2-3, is EPEVTQTPSHQVTQMGQEVILRCVPISNHLYFYWYRQILGQKVEFLVSFYNNEISEKSEIFDDQFSVERPDGSNFTLKIRSTKLEDSAMYFCASSGKTSGGYTQYFGPGTRLTVL.

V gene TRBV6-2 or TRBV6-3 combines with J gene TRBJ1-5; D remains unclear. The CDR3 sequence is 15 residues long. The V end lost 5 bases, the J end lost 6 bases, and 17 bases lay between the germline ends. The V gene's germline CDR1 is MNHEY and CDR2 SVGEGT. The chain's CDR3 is CASSPRGGLGQPQHF. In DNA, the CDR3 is TGTGCCAGCAGTCCCCGGGGAGGGCTGGGTCAGCCCCAGCATTTT.

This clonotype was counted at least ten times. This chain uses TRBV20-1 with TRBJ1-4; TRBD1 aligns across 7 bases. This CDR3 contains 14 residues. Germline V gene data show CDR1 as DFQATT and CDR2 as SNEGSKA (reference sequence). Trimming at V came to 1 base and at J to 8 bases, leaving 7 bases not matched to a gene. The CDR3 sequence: CSARVTGEREKLFF. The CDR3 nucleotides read TGCAGTGCTAGAGTTACAGGGGAGAGAGAAAAACTGTTTTTT.

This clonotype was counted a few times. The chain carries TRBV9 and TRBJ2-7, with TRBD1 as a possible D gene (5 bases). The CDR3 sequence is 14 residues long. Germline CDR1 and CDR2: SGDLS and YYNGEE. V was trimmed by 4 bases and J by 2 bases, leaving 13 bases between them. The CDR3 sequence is CASSLGAETYEQYF. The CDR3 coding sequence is TGTGCCAGCAGCTTAGGGGCCGAAACCTACGAGCAGTACTTC.

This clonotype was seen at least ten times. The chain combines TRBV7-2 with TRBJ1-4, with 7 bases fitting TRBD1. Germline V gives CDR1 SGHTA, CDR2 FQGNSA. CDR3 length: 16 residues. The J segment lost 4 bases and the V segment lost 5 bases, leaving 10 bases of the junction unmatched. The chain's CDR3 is CASSHKTGYNNEKLFF. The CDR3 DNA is TGTGCCAGCAGCCACAAGACAGGGTATAATAATGAAAAACTGTTTTTT.

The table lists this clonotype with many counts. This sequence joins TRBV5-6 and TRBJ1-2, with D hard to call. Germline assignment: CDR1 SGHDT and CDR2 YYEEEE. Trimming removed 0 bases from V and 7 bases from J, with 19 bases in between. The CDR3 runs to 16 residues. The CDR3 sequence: CASSLVSRTLEGGYTF. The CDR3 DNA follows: TGTGCCAGCAGCTTGGTTAGCCGGACCCTAGAGGGTGGCTACACCTTC. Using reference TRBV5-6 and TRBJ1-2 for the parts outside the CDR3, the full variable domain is DAGVTQSPTHLIKTRGQQVTLRCSPKSGHDTVSWYQQALGQGPQFIFQYYEEEERQRGNFPDRFSGHQFPNYSSELNVNALLLGDSALYLCASSLVSRTLEGGYTFGSGTRLTVV.

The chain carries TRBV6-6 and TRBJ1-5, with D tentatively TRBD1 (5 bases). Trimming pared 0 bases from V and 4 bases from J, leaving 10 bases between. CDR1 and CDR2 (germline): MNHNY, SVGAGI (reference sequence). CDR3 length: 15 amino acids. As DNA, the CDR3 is TGTGCCAGCAGTTACTCGTCAGCAGGGAATCAGCCCCAGCATTTT. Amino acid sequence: CASSYSSAGNQPQHF.